One sample yielded the 14 T cell receptor beta chains listed below, sequenced in a study of control samples from healthy donors and cancer patients. The data were produced by immunoSEQ multiplex PCR, yet TCRdb's version contains in-frame clones alone and is incomplete. The sample yields 60,000 to 70,000 clones, about 80% seen once. The sequencing sample was made of PBMCs. The receptors originated from a woman in her 50s with lung cancer.

The chain has TRBV27 and TRBJ1-6, with D perhaps matching TRBD1 (5 bases). V lost 1 base to trimming and J lost 0 bases, with 10 bases between them. The CDR3 spans 17 residues. Germline values: CDR1 MNHEY, CDR2 SMNVEV (reference sequence). The CDR3 bases are TGTGCCAGCAGTTTATGGACACCCAACTCCTATAATTCACCCCTCCACTTT. This sequence encodes CASSLWTPNSYNSPLHF.

The chain has TRBV2 and TRBJ1-5, with 9 bases aligning to TRBD1. The CDR3 is made up of 13 amino acids. CDR1 and CDR2 (germline): SNHLY, FYNNEI. Losses at the gene ends were 8 bases for V and 5 bases for J; bases not matched to a gene: 4. CDR3 protein: CASAQGADQPQHF. The CDR3 region has the DNA TGTGCCAGCGCACAGGGGGCCGATCAGCCCCAGCATTTT.

The rearrangement uses TRBV5-6 and TRBJ1-5; D remains ambiguous. V was clipped by 0 bases and J by 5 bases, with 9 bases between them. In germline, CDR1 is SGHDT, CDR2 YYEEEE. This CDR3 contains 14 residues. The CDR3 region has the DNA TGTGCCAGCAGCTTGGCCGGGGATGATCAGCCCCAGCATTTT. As protein: CASSLAGDDQPQHF.

The gene calls are TRBV15 and TRBJ1-3; 7 bases are shared with TRBD1. The CDR3 has 14 residues. Germline values: CDR1 LNHNV, CDR2 YYDKDF (reference sequence). J lost 5 bases, V lost 4 bases, and 5 bases had no gene match. The CDR3 DNA follows: TGTGCCACCAGCATGACAGGGCGGAGAAACACCATATATTTT. Protein sequence: CATSMTGRRNTIYF.

This rearrangement joins TRBV2 to TRBJ1-6; 10 bases map to TRBD1. CDR1 SNHLY and CDR2 FYNNEI come from the germline V gene. The CDR3 has 18 amino acids. V lost 5 bases to trimming and J lost 0 bases; unmatched junction nucleotides: 7. This CDR3 reads CASSRQGALSSYNSPLHF. CDR3 DNA: TGTGCCAGCAGTAGACAGGGGGCCCTGAGCTCCTATAATTCACCCCTCCACTTT.

The J gene is TRBJ2-1, the V gene TRBV9; TRBD2 matches at 8 bases. The CDR3 sequence is 16 residues long. Trimming took 2 bases from V and 5 from J; bases not matched to a gene: 9. Germline V gene sequence: CDR1 SGDLS, CDR2 YYNGEE. CDR3 loop: CASSVHSGDLHNEQFF. CDR3 nucleotide sequence: TGTGCCAGCAGCGTCCATAGCGGGGACCTACACAATGAGCAGTTCTTC.

The chain uses TRBV6-5 and TRBJ1-4, with TRBD1 matching over 8 bases. V shed 4 bases, J shed 8 bases, and the junction held 9 bases outside the gene matches. Germline lookup yields CDR1 MNHEY and CDR2 SVGAGI. This CDR3 contains 15 residues. The chain's CDR3 is CASSSQTGDGEKLFF. DNA for the CDR3: TGTGCCAGCAGTTCCCAGACAGGGGACGGGGAAAAACTGTTTTTT.

The chain joins TRBV9 to TRBJ1-2; the D is unclear. Germline loops: CDR1 SGDLS, CDR2 YYNGEE. Trimming stripped 0 bases from V and 6 bases from J, with 12 bases between. The CDR3 totals 14 residues. Written as DNA, the CDR3 is TGTGCCAGCAGCGTAGGCGTAGGGTTGGATGGCTACACCTTC. This sequence encodes CASSVGVGLDGYTF.

The chain couples TRBV18 to TRBJ2-7; D gene ambiguous. Trimming stripped 6 bases from V and 1 base from J, with 16 bases between. This CDR3 has 15 residues. The germline gives CDR1 KGHSH, CDR2 LQKENI. CDR3 DNA sequence: TGTGCCAGCTCGTCGCCGAACTCCCCGTCCTACGAGCAGTACTTC. Translation gives CASSSPNSPSYEQYF.

The gene calls are TRBV5-6 and TRBJ2-2; TRBD1 or TRBD2 may be the D gene (5 bases each). Germline assignment: CDR1 SGHDT and CDR2 YYEEEE. The ends were cut back, 0 bases at V and 3 bases at J, with 9 bases in the middle. The CDR3 covers 15 residues. The CDR3 is CASSLAGTYTGELFF. DNA of the CDR3: TGTGCCAGCAGCTTGGCGGGGACCTACACCGGGGAGCTGTTTTTT. Complete variable domain (other parts from reference TRBV5-6 and TRBJ2-2): DAGVTQSPTHLIKTRGQQVTLRCSPKSGHDTVSWYQQALGQGPQFIFQYYEEEERQRGNFPDRFSGHQFPNYSSELNVNALLLGDSALYLCASSLAGTYTGELFFGEGSRLTVL.

In this sample, this clone turned up a few times. The chain is built from TRBV18 and TRBJ1-3, with D perhaps TRBD1 (5 bases). Germline-derived CDR1 and CDR2 are KGHSH and LQKENI. V was cut by 6 bases and J by 0 bases, with 15 bases left in between. The CDR3 spans 16 residues. The CDR3 spells CASSPVNRNSGNTIYF. Here the CDR3 DNA reads TGTGCCAGCTCTCCCGTAAACAGGAACTCTGGAAACACCATATATTTT.

V is TRBV4-1 and J is TRBJ2-1, with 8 bases aligning to TRBD2. CDR1 and CDR2 from the germline V gene are MGHRA and YSYEKL. The V gene end was trimmed by 5 bases and the J gene end by 9 bases; junction bases not matched to a gene: 6. The CDR3 totals 13 residues. The CDR3 DNA is TGCGCCAGCAGCTCGGGACTAGAGGGTGAGCAGTTCTTC. It yields the protein CASSSGLEGEQFF.

V is TRBV9 and J is TRBJ1-2, with D tentatively TRBD1 (6 bases). This CDR3 has 15 amino acids. Per the germline V gene, CDR1 is SGDLS and CDR2 is YYNGEE. Trimming shortened V by 4 bases and J by 0 bases, and 13 bases separated the two germline ends. DNA of the CDR3: TGTGCCAGCAGCCCCTGGACAGACGCTAACTATGGCTACACCTTC. This sequence encodes CASSPWTDANYGYTF.

The V gene is TRBV7-9, the J gene TRBJ1-5; D uncertain. V was trimmed by 5 bases and J by 0 bases, leaving 8 bases between them. The CDR3 has 14 residues. Germline CDR1 and CDR2: SEHNR and FQNEAQ (reference sequence). This chain's CDR3 is CASSHSNSNQPQHF. Written as DNA, the CDR3 is TGTGCCAGCAGCCACAGCAATAGCAATCAGCCCCAGCATTTT.